Shown below are 27 T cell receptor beta chains from a single sample sequenced in a study of shared clonotypes between healthy human individuals (dated by TCRdb to the early 2020s). The library was made by the immunoSEQ multiplex PCR assay. Imported from immuneACCESS, the table was reduced by TCRdb to in-frame sequences with V and J called. These copies leave out some clones; in studies compared against another copy, an unresolved V gene accounts for under half, and the cause of the remainder is not known. This sample holds 760,000 or so clones; approximately 96% were observed only once. The top ten hold 0.2% to 0.25% of the sample. CD8 naive samples were obtained by positive selection for CCR7 among CD45RO-negative cells, yielding a CD45RA+CCR7+ population from which TemRA cells were excluded. Sequencing was performed on naive CD8+ T cells sorted from blood. The intended sense of this specimen's cell subset or site label: CD45RA+CCR7+. The receptors stem from a man under 40 in good health.

This chain connects TRBV30 to TRBJ1-5, with 9 bases aligning to TRBD1. J lost 4 bases, V lost 3 bases, and 1 base had no gene match. The germline V gene encodes CDR1 GTSNPN and CDR2 SVGIG (reference sequence). This CDR3 has 13 residues. This CDR3 is CAWRGTGNQPQHF. CDR3 coding DNA: TGTGCCTGGAGGGGGACAGGGAATCAGCCCCAGCATTTT.

The chain employs TRBV5-6 and TRBJ2-1; TRBD2 matches at 11 bases. The V gene end was trimmed by 0 bases and the J gene end by 5 bases; junction bases not matched to a gene: 1. Germline CDR1 SGHDT, CDR2 YYEEEE. There are 15 residues in the CDR3. This chain's CDR3 is CASSLGLAGNNEQFF. CDR3 nucleotides: TGTGCCAGCAGCTTGGGACTAGCGGGAAACAATGAGCAGTTCTTC. Variable domain in full (rest from reference TRBV5-6 and TRBJ2-1): DAGVTQSPTHLIKTRGQQVTLRCSPKSGHDTVSWYQQALGQGPQFIFQYYEEEERQRGNFPDRFSGHQFPNYSSELNVNALLLGDSALYLCASSLGLAGNNEQFFGPGTRLTVL.

The chain uses TRBV15 and TRBJ2-2; 9 positions match TRBD2. J was trimmed by 5 bases and V by 3 bases; bases with no gene match: 10. CDR1 and CDR2 from the germline V gene are LNHNV and YYDKDF (reference sequence). This CDR3 has 17 amino acids. The CDR3 DNA reads as TGTGCCACCAGCAGCGATCGAGCGGGAGGTCGGACCGGGGAGCTGTTTTTT. Residues: CATSSDRAGGRTGELFF.

This chain joins TRBV5-4 and TRBJ2-5; no reliable D call. This CDR3 has 14 residues. V was cut by 6 bases and J by 2 bases, with 14 bases left in between. Germline lookup yields CDR1 SGHNT and CDR2 YYREEE (reference sequence). CDR3 loop: CASTQKDGQETQYF. In DNA, the CDR3 is TGTGCCAGCACTCAAAAAGACGGTCAAGAGACCCAGTACTTC.

This clone is a singleton in its sample. This chain joins TRBV15 and TRBJ2-1; the D is unclear. The CDR3 sequence is 12 residues long. Trimming removed 0 bases at V and 8 bases at J, with 5 bases between. The germline CDR1 and CDR2 sequences are LNHNV and YYDKDF (reference sequence). CDR3: CATSRDFHEQFF. In DNA, the CDR3 is TGTGCCACCAGCAGAGATTTCCATGAGCAGTTCTTC.

This rearrangement joins TRBV18 to TRBJ2-7; 7 bases are shared with TRBD1. Germline V gene lookup returns CDR1 KGHSH and CDR2 LQKENI. Germline trimming cut 0 bases from V and 3 bases from J; bases unmatched to any gene: 2. The CDR3 spans 14 residues. The CDR3 is CASSPPTGNYEQYF. The CDR3 DNA reads TGTGCCAGCTCACCACCGACAGGGAACTACGAGCAGTACTTC.

The chain links TRBV5-1 to TRBJ2-1, with 7 positions matching TRBD2. CDR1 and CDR2 (germline): SGHRS, YFSETQ. The V segment lost 2 bases and the J segment 8 bases; nucleotides outside the gene matches: 7. This CDR3 contains 14 residues. CDR3 sequence reads: CASSFGRERDEQFF. The CDR3 region has the DNA TGCGCCAGCAGCTTTGGGCGGGAGCGCGATGAGCAGTTCTTC.

The chain links TRBV7-9 to TRBJ1-1; D unresolved. Germline-derived CDR1 and CDR2 are SEHNR and FQNEAQ (reference sequence). There are 14 residues in the CDR3. The V gene lost 6 bases and the J gene lost 0 bases, with 11 bases spanning the gap. CDR3 nucleotide sequence: TGTGCCAGCAGTTCCAACCCGCTGAACACTGAAGCTTTCTTT. The encoded protein is CASSSNPLNTEAFF.

Comment on this clone: The same CDR3 arises from other DNA sequences in this sample as well. This chain joins TRBV27 and TRBJ2-1; D is perhaps TRBD1 (5 bases). Trimming removed 3 bases from V and 8 bases from J, with 8 bases in between. The V gene's germline CDR1 is MNHEY and CDR2 SMNVEV (reference sequence). The CDR3 covers 12 residues. The CDR3 DNA sequence: TGTGCCAGCAGTTTGATAGGGGATGAGCAGTTCTTC. This translates into CASSLIGDEQFF.

The rearrangement links TRBV9 to TRBJ1-1; tentatively, D is TRBD1 (5 bases). Germline assignment: CDR1 SGDLS and CDR2 YYNGEE. V was cut by 0 bases and J by 7 bases, with 13 bases left in between. The CDR3 has 14 residues. The CDR3 reads CASSVAPGAIEAFF. As DNA, the CDR3 is TGTGCCAGCAGCGTAGCTCCTGGGGCGATTGAAGCTTTCTTT. Drawing the rest from reference TRBV9 and TRBJ1-1, the complete variable domain is DSGVTQTPKHLITATGQRVTLRCSPRSGDLSVYWYQQSLDQGLQFLIQYYNGEERAKGNILERFSAQQFPDLHSELNLSSLELGDSALYFCASSVAPGAIEAFFGQGTRLTVV.

The chain employs TRBV6-5 and TRBJ2-5; no definite D call. There are 15 residues in the CDR3. The V and J ends lost 8 bases and 4 bases respectively, with 20 bases between them. Germline V gives CDR1 MNHEY, CDR2 SVGAGI. CDR3 residues: CASSLPGPDGETQYF. CDR3 in DNA: TGTGCCAGCTCCCTTCCCGGCCCTGACGGAGAGACCCAGTACTTC.

This chain uses TRBV6-5 with TRBJ2-7; D might be TRBD2 (5 bases). Deletions cut 7 bases from V and 4 bases from J, with 8 bases between. This CDR3 is built from 11 residues. Germline V gene data show CDR1 as MNHEY and CDR2 as SVGAGI. This chain's CDR3 is CASKSGYEQYF. CDR3 nucleotide sequence: TGTGCCAGCAAATCGGGGTACGAGCAGTACTTC.

The chain is built from TRBV9 and TRBJ2-7; tentatively, D is TRBD1 (6 bases). Germline V gene sequence: CDR1 SGDLS, CDR2 YYNGEE. V was cut by 4 bases and J by 7 bases, with 15 bases left in between. The CDR3 is made up of 13 amino acids. The CDR3 DNA reads as TGTGCCAGCAGCCAGCAGGACAGATCAGAGCAGTACTTC. Protein product: CASSQQDRSEQYF.

This chain joins TRBV28 and TRBJ1-2; D may be TRBD1 (5 bases). CDR1 MDHEN and CDR2 SYDVKM come from the germline V gene. Trimming removed 2 bases at V and 4 bases at J, with 11 bases between. The CDR3 is made up of 14 amino acids. CDR3 residues: CASSLPTDGYGYTF. As DNA, the CDR3 is TGTGCCAGCAGTTTACCGACAGATGGCTATGGCTACACCTTC.

This sequence joins TRBV5-1 and TRBJ2-7; 11 bases fit TRBD1. Per germline, CDR1 SGHRS and CDR2 YFSETQ. J lost 5 bases, V lost 4 bases, and 8 bases had no gene match. There are 15 residues in the CDR3. CDR3 residues: CASSLRDRGFHEQYF. The CDR3 nucleotides read TGCGCCAGCAGCCTCCGGGACAGGGGGTTTCACGAGCAGTACTTC.

The chain uses TRBV27 and TRBJ2-2; perhaps TRBD2 as D (5 bases). Germline assignment: CDR1 MNHEY and CDR2 SMNVEV (reference sequence). The V end lost 4 bases, the J end lost 3 bases, and 12 bases lay between the germline ends. The length of the CDR3 is 15 residues. The CDR3 protein is CASSSIAQYTGELFF. The CDR3 DNA sequence: TGTGCCAGCAGTTCTATAGCGCAATACACCGGGGAGCTGTTTTTT.

DNA for the CDR3: TGTGCCAGCAGCTTAGTGGCACCTTTAAATGAAAAACTGTTTTTT. As protein: CASSLVAPLNEKLFF. The rearrangement joins TRBV7-9 to TRBJ1-4; D remains ambiguous. V lost 1 base and J lost 5, with 11 bases in between. The CDR3 runs 15 residues. The V gene's germline CDR1 is SEHNR and CDR2 FQNEAQ (reference sequence).

J is TRBJ2-1 and V is TRBV13, with 13 bases fitting TRBD2. Germline values: CDR1 PRHDT, CDR2 FYEKMQ (reference sequence). The V segment lost 5 bases and the J segment 4 bases; nucleotides outside the gene matches: 8. The CDR3 extends over 17 amino acids. The CDR3 DNA is TGTGCCAGCAGCCCAGAGGGACTAGCGGGAATGTACAATGAGCAGTTCTTC. This translates into CASSPEGLAGMYNEQFF.

Turning to this clone: The identical CDR3 is also encoded by other nucleotide sequences in the sample. This chain joins TRBV5-1 and TRBJ2-5; D gene ambiguous. Germline V gene data show CDR1 as SGHRS and CDR2 as YFSETQ. V gave up 1 base and J gave up 2 bases, with 0 bases separating them. The CDR3 is 11 amino acids. CDR3 sequence (DNA): TGCGCCAGCAGCTTGCAAGAGACCCAGTACTTC. It encodes CASSLQETQYF.

This chain joins TRBV4-1 and TRBJ2-5, with 8 bases matching TRBD2. There are 17 residues in the CDR3. Germline assignment: CDR1 MGHRA and CDR2 YSYEKL. V lost 0 bases to trimming and J lost 1 base; unmatched junction nucleotides: 7. The CDR3 bases are TGCGCCAGCAGCCAAGATATTCGCGGGAGGCCCCAAGAGACCCAGTACTTC. Protein sequence: CASSQDIRGRPQETQYF.

The chain combines TRBV11-2 with TRBJ1-4; a possible D gene is TRBD1 (5 bases). The CDR3 is made up of 15 amino acids. Germline-derived CDR1 and CDR2 are SGHAT and FQNNGV. Deletions cut 5 bases from V and 4 bases from J, with 14 bases between. The CDR3 region is CASSPGTNINEKLFF. CDR3 DNA sequence: TGTGCCAGCAGCCCCGGGACGAACATTAATGAAAAACTGTTTTTT.

The table lists this clone with a count of one. The chain recombines TRBV15 with TRBJ1-5; possible D gene TRBD1, 6 bases. Germline V gene sequence: CDR1 LNHNV, CDR2 YYDKDF (reference sequence). The CDR3 runs to 14 residues. Trimming took 1 base from V and 4 from J, leaving 8 bases between them. For the CDR3, the DNA is TGTGCCACCAGCAGAGGACAGGAAAATCAGCCCCAGCATTTT. This encodes CATSRGQENQPQHF. The full variable domain, rest sourced from reference TRBV15 and TRBJ1-5, is DAMVIQNPRYQVTQFGKPVTLSCSQTLNHNVMYWYQQKSSQAPKLLFHYYDKDFNNEADTPDNFQSRRPNTSFCFLDIRSPGLGDTAMYLCATSRGQENQPQHFGDGTRLSIL.

On this clone itself: The sample has other DNA sequences that encode this CDR3 too. The chain joins TRBV4-3 to TRBJ1-3, with TRBD1 matching 8 bases. The V gene's germline CDR1 is LGHNA and CDR2 YSLEER. After removal of 1 base from V and 1 base from J, the junction contained 0 bases not matched to a gene. This CDR3 has 15 residues. CDR3 DNA: TGCGCCAGCAGCCAAGGGACAGGGTCTGGAAACACCATATATTTT. Its translation is CASSQGTGSGNTIYF.

This clone has just a few counts. V is TRBV7-9 and J is TRBJ1-2; 8 bases map to TRBD1. There are 14 residues in the CDR3. The ends lost 3 bases at V and 10 bases at J; junction bases unmatched: 10. CDR1 and CDR2 (germline): SEHNR, FQNEAQ (reference sequence). The CDR3 sequence is CASSLGQVNFDYTF. CDR3 in DNA: TGTGCCAGCAGCTTGGGACAGGTGAATTTCGACTACACCTTC.

The chain combines TRBV27 with TRBJ2-5; 12 bases align to TRBD2. Trimming at V came to 6 bases and at J to 6 bases, leaving 11 bases not matched to a gene. Germline V gene sequence: CDR1 MNHEY, CDR2 SMNVEV (reference sequence). This CDR3 contains 16 residues. CDR3 nucleotides: TGTGCCAGCAGCCCTTTCCCTACTAGCGGGAGGAAGACCCAGTACTTC. Its translation: CASSPFPTSGRKTQYF.

The chain joins TRBV29-1 to TRBJ2-7; D possibly matches TRBD1 or TRBD2 (5 bases each). The V gene lost 3 bases and the J gene lost 2 bases, with 14 bases spanning the gap. CDR1 is SQVTM and CDR2 is ANQGSEA in the germline V gene. This CDR3 has 14 amino acids. CDR3 protein: CSVDTGTETYEQYF. The CDR3 bases are TGCAGCGTTGACACCGGGACGGAAACCTACGAGCAGTACTTC.

The count of this clone is one. The rearrangement uses TRBV4-3 and TRBJ1-2; D remains ambiguous. Germline CDR1 reads LGHNA; CDR2 reads YSLEER. This CDR3 is built from 15 residues. V lost 0 bases and J 8 bases, leaving 16 bases between the germline ends. The CDR3 sequence is CASSQDLGQAFGYTF. Written as DNA, the CDR3 is TGCGCCAGCAGCCAAGATCTCGGGCAGGCATTCGGCTACACCTTC.